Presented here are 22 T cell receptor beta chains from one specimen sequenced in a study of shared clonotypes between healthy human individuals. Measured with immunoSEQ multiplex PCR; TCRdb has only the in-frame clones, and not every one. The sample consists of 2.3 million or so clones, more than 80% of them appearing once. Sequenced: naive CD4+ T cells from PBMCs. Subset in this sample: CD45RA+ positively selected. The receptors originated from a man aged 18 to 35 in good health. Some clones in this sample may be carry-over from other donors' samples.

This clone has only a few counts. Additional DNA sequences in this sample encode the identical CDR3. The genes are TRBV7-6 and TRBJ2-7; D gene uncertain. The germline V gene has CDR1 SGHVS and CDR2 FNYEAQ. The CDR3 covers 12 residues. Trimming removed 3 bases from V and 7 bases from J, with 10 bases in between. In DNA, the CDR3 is TGTGCCAGCAGCTTGGCCCTTGGAGAGCAGTACTTC. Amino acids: CASSLALGEQYF.

CDR3 amino acids: CSVARDSGKATEAFF. In nucleotides, the CDR3 is TGCAGCGTTGCTAGGGACAGCGGCAAAGCTACTGAAGCTTTCTTT. The chain couples TRBV29-1 to TRBJ1-1, with 7 bases matching TRBD1. The CDR3 contains 15 residues. Germline V gives CDR1 SQVTM, CDR2 ANQGSEA. J was trimmed by 5 bases and V by 4 bases; bases with no gene match: 13.

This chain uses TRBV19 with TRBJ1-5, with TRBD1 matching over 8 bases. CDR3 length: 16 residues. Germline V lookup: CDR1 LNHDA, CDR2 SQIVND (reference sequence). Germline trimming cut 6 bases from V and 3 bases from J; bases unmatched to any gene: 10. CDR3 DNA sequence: TGTGCCAGTAGCCATATAGACAGGGGAGACAATCAGCCCCAGCATTTT. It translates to CASSHIDRGDNQPQHF.

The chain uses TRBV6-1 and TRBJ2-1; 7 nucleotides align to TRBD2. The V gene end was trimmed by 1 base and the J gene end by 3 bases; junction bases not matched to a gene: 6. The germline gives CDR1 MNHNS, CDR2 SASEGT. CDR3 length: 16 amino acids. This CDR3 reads CASSEVGGSIYNEQFF. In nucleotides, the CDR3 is TGTGCCAGCAGTGAAGTGGGCGGGAGCATCTACAATGAGCAGTTCTTC.

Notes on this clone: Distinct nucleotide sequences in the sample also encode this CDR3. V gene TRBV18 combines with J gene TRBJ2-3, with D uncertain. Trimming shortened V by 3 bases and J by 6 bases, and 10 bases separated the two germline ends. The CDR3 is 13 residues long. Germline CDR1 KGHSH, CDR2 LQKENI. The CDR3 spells CASSPSVEDTQYF. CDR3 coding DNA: TGTGCCAGCTCACCCTCCGTGGAGGATACGCAGTATTTT.

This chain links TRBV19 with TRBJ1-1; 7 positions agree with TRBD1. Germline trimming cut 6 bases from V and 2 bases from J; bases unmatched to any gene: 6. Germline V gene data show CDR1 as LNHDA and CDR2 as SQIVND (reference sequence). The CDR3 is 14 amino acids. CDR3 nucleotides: TGTGCCAGTAGGTGGGGACAGAGCAACACTGAAGCTTTCTTT. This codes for CASRWGQSNTEAFF.

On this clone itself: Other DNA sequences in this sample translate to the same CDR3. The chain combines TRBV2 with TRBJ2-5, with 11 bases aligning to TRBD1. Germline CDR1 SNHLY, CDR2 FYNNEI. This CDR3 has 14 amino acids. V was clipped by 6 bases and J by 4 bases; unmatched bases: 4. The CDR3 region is CASSAGTGGETQYF. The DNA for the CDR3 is TGTGCCAGCAGCGCCGGGACAGGGGGAGAGACCCAGTACTTC.

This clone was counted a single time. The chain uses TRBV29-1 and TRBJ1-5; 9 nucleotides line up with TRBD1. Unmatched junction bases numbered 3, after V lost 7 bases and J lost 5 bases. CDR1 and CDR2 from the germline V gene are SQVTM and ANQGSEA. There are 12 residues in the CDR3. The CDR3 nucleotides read TGCAGCGCGGGACAGGGCGATCAGCCCCAGCATTTT. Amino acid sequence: CSAGQGDQPQHF. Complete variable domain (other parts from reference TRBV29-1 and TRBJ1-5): SAVISQKPSRDICQRGTSLTIQCQVDSQVTMMFWYRQQPGQSLTLIATANQGSEATYESGFVIDKFPISRPNLTFSTLTVSNMSPEDSSIYLCSAGQGDQPQHFGDGTRLSIL.

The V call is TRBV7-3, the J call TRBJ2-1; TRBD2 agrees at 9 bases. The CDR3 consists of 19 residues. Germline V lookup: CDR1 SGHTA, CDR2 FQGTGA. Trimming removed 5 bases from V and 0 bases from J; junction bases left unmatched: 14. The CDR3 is CASSPRGLAGSSSYNEQFF. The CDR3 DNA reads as TGTGCCAGCAGCCCTAGGGGGCTAGCGGGGTCGAGCTCCTACAATGAGCAGTTCTTC.

The CDR3 sequence: CASSYTSGYEQYF. CDR3 in DNA: TGTGCCAGCAGCTACACGTCGGGATACGAGCAGTACTTC. The rearrangement links TRBV7-7 to TRBJ2-7; D possibly corresponds to TRBD2 (5 bases). Looked up from germline, CDR1 is SSHAT and CDR2 is FNYEAQ (reference sequence). This CDR3 is 13 amino acids long. V was trimmed by 4 bases and J by 4 bases, leaving 11 bases between them.

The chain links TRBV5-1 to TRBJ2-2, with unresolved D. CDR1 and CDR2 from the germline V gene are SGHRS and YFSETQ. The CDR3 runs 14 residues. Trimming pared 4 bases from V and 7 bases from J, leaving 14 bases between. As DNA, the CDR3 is TGCGCCAGCAGCCACGGGCTGGGGATCGGGGAGCTGTTTTTT. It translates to CASSHGLGIGELFF.

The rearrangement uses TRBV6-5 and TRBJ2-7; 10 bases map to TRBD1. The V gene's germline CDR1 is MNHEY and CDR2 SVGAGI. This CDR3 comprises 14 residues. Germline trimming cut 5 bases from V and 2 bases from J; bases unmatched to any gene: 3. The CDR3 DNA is TGTGCCAGCAGTCAAGGACAGGGGGCCTACGAGCAGTACTTC. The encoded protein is CASSQGQGAYEQYF.

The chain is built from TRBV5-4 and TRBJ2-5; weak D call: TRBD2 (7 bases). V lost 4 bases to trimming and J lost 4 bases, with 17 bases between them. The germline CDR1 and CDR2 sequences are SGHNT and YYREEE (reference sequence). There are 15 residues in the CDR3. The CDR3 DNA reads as TGTGCCAGCAGCCCGTCGGGGGGCGCGGGAGAGACCCAGTACTTC. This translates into CASSPSGGAGETQYF.

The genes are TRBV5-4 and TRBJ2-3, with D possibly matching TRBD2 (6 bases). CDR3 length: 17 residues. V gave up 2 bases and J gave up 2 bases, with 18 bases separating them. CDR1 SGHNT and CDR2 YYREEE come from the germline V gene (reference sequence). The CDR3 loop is CASSLIRGRPSTDTQYF. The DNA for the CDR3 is TGTGCCAGCAGCTTAATACGAGGGAGGCCCTCCACAGATACGCAGTATTTT.

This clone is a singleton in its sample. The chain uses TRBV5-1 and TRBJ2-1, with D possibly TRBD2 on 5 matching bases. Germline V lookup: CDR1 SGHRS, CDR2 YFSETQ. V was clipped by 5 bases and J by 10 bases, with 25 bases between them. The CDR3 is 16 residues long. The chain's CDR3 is CASSQFWGASGGEQFF. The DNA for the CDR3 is TGCGCCAGCAGTCAATTCTGGGGAGCGAGCGGTGGGGAGCAGTTCTTC.

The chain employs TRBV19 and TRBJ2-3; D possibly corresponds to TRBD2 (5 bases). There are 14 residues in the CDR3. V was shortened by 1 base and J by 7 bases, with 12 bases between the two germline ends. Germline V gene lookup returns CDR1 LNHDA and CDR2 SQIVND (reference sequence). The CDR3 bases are TGTGCCAGTAGTATAGGACTATTCCTAAATACGCAGTATTTT. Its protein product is CASSIGLFLNTQYF. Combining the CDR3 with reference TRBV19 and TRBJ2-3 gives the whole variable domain DGGITQSPKYLFRKEGQNVTLSCEQNLNHDAMYWYRQDPGQGLRLIYYSQIVNDFQKGDIAEGYSVSREKKESFPLTVTSAQKNPTAFYLCASSIGLFLNTQYFGPGTRLTVL.

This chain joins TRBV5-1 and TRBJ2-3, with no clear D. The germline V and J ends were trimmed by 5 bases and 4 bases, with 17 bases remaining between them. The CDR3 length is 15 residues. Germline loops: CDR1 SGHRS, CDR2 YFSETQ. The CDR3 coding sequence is TGCGCCAGCAGTCTGGCGACACTGGGTGCAGATACGCAGTATTTT. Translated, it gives CASSLATLGADTQYF.

CDR3 in DNA: TGTGCCAGTAGGGGGGGCTGGGGCACTGAAGCTTTCTTT. Amino acids: CASRGGWGTEAFF. The chain couples TRBV19 to TRBJ1-1; D perhaps matches TRBD1 (6 bases). Trimming left V 6 bases short and J 4 bases short, with 12 bases between. CDR1 is LNHDA and CDR2 is SQIVND in the germline V gene (reference sequence). This CDR3 has 13 residues.

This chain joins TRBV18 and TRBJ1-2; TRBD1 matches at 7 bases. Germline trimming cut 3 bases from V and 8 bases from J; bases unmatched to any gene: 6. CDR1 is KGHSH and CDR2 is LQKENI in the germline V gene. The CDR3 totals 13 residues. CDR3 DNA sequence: TGTGCCAGCTCACCTGAGGGGGCACGAGGCTACACCTTC. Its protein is CASSPEGARGYTF.

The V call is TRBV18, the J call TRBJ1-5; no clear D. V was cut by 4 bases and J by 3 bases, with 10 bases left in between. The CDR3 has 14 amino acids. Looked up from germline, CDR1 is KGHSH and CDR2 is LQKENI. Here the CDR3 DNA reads TGTGCCAGCTCACTTCTCGCAGACAATCAGCCCCAGCATTTT. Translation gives CASSLLADNQPQHF.

The CDR3 DNA reads as TGTGCCAGCAGCCAAGATAACCGAAGGGAGCTGTTTTTT. Translated: CASSQDNRRELFF. The chain uses TRBV4-2 and TRBJ2-2; no clear D gene. This CDR3 is built from 13 residues. In germline, CDR1 is LGHNA, CDR2 YNFKEQ. Trimming took 0 bases from V and 9 from J, leaving 8 bases between them.

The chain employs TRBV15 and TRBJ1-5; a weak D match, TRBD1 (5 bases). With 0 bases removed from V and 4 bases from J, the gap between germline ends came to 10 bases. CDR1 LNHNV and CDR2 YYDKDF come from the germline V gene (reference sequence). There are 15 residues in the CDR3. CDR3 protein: CATSRDGRDNQPQHF. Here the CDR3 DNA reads TGTGCCACCAGCAGAGATGGCAGGGATAATCAGCCCCAGCATTTT.